Each of the 23 T cell receptor beta chains below was sequenced from the same sample in a study of T cell responses to AZD1222 COVID-19 vaccine. Clones were read by immunoSEQ multiplex PCR, and TCRdb kept only the in-frame ones, dropping some. Among 85,000 to 130,000 clones, roughly 86% were seen once, and the ten largest hold more than 2.5%. This specimen was peripheral blood, taken 28 days after the second dose of the MenACWY control vaccine. The receptors shown here come from an adult who received the MenACWY meningococcal vaccine as a control.

The rearrangement joins TRBV5-5 to TRBJ1-5; 7 nucleotides match TRBD1. V lost 0 bases to trimming and J lost 4 bases; unmatched junction nucleotides: 7. The CDR3 covers 16 residues. CDR1 is SGHKS, CDR2 YYEKEE, per germline (reference sequence). DNA of the CDR3: TGTGCCAGCAGCTTGGGACAGACAGGGAGAAATCAGCCCCAGCATTTT. This sequence encodes CASSLGQTGRNQPQHF. The variable domain in full, with the rest retrieved from reference TRBV5-5 and TRBJ1-5, is DAGVTQSPTHLIKTRGQQVTLRCSPISGHKSVSWYQQVLGQGPQFIFQYYEKEERGRGNFPDRFSARQFPNYSSELNVNALLLGDSALYLCASSLGQTGRNQPQHFGDGTRLSIL.

In DNA form, the CDR3 reads TGTGCCAGCTCAACCTATGGAGACTGGAACTACAATGAGCAGTTCTTC. Translation: CASSTYGDWNYNEQFF. The rearrangement joins TRBV18 to TRBJ2-1; D is unclear. V lost 5 bases and J lost 3, with 17 bases in between. This CDR3 is 16 amino acids long. In germline, CDR1 is KGHSH, CDR2 LQKENI.

This clone was found once. The V and J genes are TRBV3-1 (or the pseudogene TRBV3-2) and TRBJ1-4; D remains unclear. This CDR3 is 15 amino acids long. The V gene lost 4 bases and the J gene lost 2 bases, with 11 bases spanning the gap. The germline CDR1 and CDR2 sequences are LGHDT and YNNKEL (reference sequence). This CDR3 is CASSPWAPTNEKLFF. The CDR3 DNA follows: TGTGCCAGCAGCCCATGGGCGCCGACTAATGAAAAACTGTTTTTT.

V and J are TRBV11-2 and TRBJ2-7; D unresolved. Germline V lookup: CDR1 SGHAT, CDR2 FQNNGV. The CDR3 spans 13 residues. The V end lost 1 base, the J end lost 4 bases, and 8 bases lay between the germline ends. In nucleotides, the CDR3 is TGTGCCAGCAGCTTAGGGTTGCTATACGAGCAGTACTTC. Translation: CASSLGLLYEQYF.

This clone was recorded only once. The CDR3, as DNA: TGTGCCAGCAGCTTGGCCGGGGGTGCCTTAAGCAATCAGCCCCAGCATTTT. This encodes CASSLAGGALSNQPQHF. V is TRBV5-6 and J is TRBJ1-5; the D gene is possibly TRBD1 (5 bases). Germline V gene sequence: CDR1 SGHDT, CDR2 YYEEEE. Trimming cost V 0 bases and J 1 base, with 14 bases left between them. The CDR3 spans 17 residues.

The chain joins TRBV4-1 to TRBJ2-3; D might be TRBD2 (5 bases). Germline-derived CDR1 and CDR2 are MGHRA and YSYEKL. Trimming took off 1 base at V and 0 bases at J, with 14 bases between the two ends. CDR3 length equals 17 residues. As DNA, the CDR3 is TGCGCCAGCAGCCAAGTCCCAACTAGGCGCAGCACAGATACGCAGTATTTT. Amino acids: CASSQVPTRRSTDTQYF.

The chain carries TRBV4-1 and TRBJ2-1, with 11 bases identical to TRBD2. J was trimmed by 9 bases and V by 2 bases; bases with no gene match: 6. The CDR3 runs to 15 residues. CDR1 MGHRA and CDR2 YSYEKL come from the germline V gene. The CDR3 loop reads CASSQLAGGLGEQFF. CDR3 sequence (DNA): TGCGCCAGCAGCCAACTAGCGGGGGGACTTGGTGAGCAGTTCTTC.

For the CDR3, the DNA is TGTGCCAGCTCACCAGGTCGAGAGATCCATGAAAAACTGTTTTTT. It specifies CASSPGREIHEKLFF. J is TRBJ1-4 and V is TRBV18; D is uncertain. Germline loops: CDR1 KGHSH, CDR2 LQKENI. Trimming took off 2 bases at V and 6 bases at J, with 13 bases between the two ends. The CDR3 has 15 amino acids. The variable domain in full, completed from reference TRBV18 and TRBJ1-4, reads NAGVMQNPRHLVRRRGQEARLRCSPMKGHSHVYWYRQLPEEGLKFMVYLQKENIIDESGMPKERFSAEFPKEGPSILRIQQVVRGDSAAYFCASSPGREIHEKLFFGSGTQLSVL.

This chain joins TRBV24-1 and TRBJ1-2, with TRBD1 as a possible D gene (6 bases). Trimming removed 4 bases at V and 8 bases at J, with 16 bases between. Germline V gene data show CDR1 as KGHDR and CDR2 as SFDVKD. The CDR3 is 14 amino acids. The CDR3 sequence: CATSEGRGLGGYTF. In DNA, the CDR3 is TGTGCCACCAGTGAGGGCAGGGGATTAGGAGGCTACACCTTC.

The DNA for the CDR3 is TGTGCCAGCAGTTTGCGGACAGGGGGAAATTCACCCCTCCACTTT. Its protein product is CASSLRTGGNSPLHF. The V gene is TRBV27, the J gene TRBJ1-6; the match to TRBD1 covers 10 bases. J gave up 7 bases and V 3 bases, and 3 bases lay outside the gene matches. CDR1 is MNHEY, CDR2 SMNVEV, per germline (reference sequence). This CDR3 has 15 amino acids.

The V and J genes are TRBV30 and TRBJ1-6, with 10 bases lining up with TRBD1. The CDR3 length is 14 residues. Trimming removed 1 base from V and 9 bases from J; junction bases left unmatched: 3. Germline CDR1 GTSNPN, CDR2 SVGIG (reference sequence). In nucleotides, the CDR3 is TGTGCCTGGAGTGGACAGGGGGCGGGTTCACCCCTCCACTTT. Translating it yields CAWSGQGAGSPLHF. Using reference TRBV30 and TRBJ1-6 for the parts outside the CDR3, the full variable domain is SQTIHQWPATLVQPVGSPLSLECTVEGTSNPNLYWYRQAAGRGLQLLFYSVGIGQISSEVPQNLSASRPQDRQFILSSKKLLLSDSGFYLCAWSGQGAGSPLHFGNGTRLTVT.

The chain uses TRBV4-1 and TRBJ1-3; TRBD1 is a possible D gene (6 bases). The length of the CDR3 is 14 residues. Trimming stripped 6 bases from V and 4 bases from J, with 13 bases between. CDR1 and CDR2 from the germline V gene are MGHRA and YSYEKL. Here the CDR3 DNA reads TGCGCCAGCAGATCCACAGGGCCAGGAAACACCATATATTTT. Its translation: CASRSTGPGNTIYF.

The rearrangement uses TRBV6-2 or TRBV6-3 and TRBJ2-7; D possibly uses TRBD1 or TRBD2 (6 bases each). Trimming took 2 bases from V and 3 from J, leaving 14 bases between them. Germline CDR1 reads MNHEY; CDR2 reads SVGEGT. This CDR3 is 15 amino acids long. CDR3 residues: CASSYGGHDRYEQYF. The CDR3 DNA sequence: TGTGCCAGCAGTTACGGGGGGCATGACCGCTACGAGCAGTACTTC.

The chain couples TRBV19 to TRBJ2-1; 12 bases match TRBD2. V lost 4 bases to trimming and J lost 4 bases; unmatched junction nucleotides: 2. Germline CDR1 is LNHDA and CDR2 is SQIVND (reference sequence). The CDR3 length is 15 residues. CDR3 protein: CASSKTSGGYNEQFF. Here the CDR3 DNA reads TGTGCCAGTAGTAAGACTAGCGGGGGTTACAATGAGCAGTTCTTC.

The chain carries TRBV28 and TRBJ2-7, with 9 bases identical to TRBD2. Germline CDR1 reads MDHEN; CDR2 reads SYDVKM. CDR3 size: 15 residues. Trimming took 5 bases from V and 5 from J; bases not matched to a gene: 10. Here the CDR3 reads CASSPRGSGGNEQYF. The CDR3 DNA is TGTGCCAGCAGTCCCCGTGGTAGCGGGGGAAACGAGCAGTACTTC.

J is TRBJ1-6 and V is TRBV6-5; no clear D. The germline V and J ends were trimmed by 2 bases and 6 bases, with 14 bases remaining between them. Germline CDR1 reads MNHEY; CDR2 reads SVGAGI. This CDR3 has 16 residues. For the CDR3, the DNA is TGTGCCAGCAGTTACAAAGTGGGGAAGGGTAATTCACCCCTCCACTTT. Protein product: CASSYKVGKGNSPLHF.

The rearrangement uses TRBV4-1 and TRBJ1-1; TRBD1 might be the D (6 bases). Germline CDR1 MGHRA, CDR2 YSYEKL. CDR3 length: 15 residues. Trimming removed 7 bases from V and 5 bases from J, with 20 bases in between. The DNA for the CDR3 is TGCGCCAGCACCACCCGGGACTTGGGGGCTACTGAAGCTTTCTTT. Residues: CASTTRDLGATEAFF.

V is TRBV18 and J is TRBJ2-1; 10 bases map to TRBD1. Germline values: CDR1 KGHSH, CDR2 LQKENI. J lost 6 bases, V lost 6 bases, and 5 bases had no gene match. The CDR3 has 14 residues. CDR3 in amino acids: CASSRDRGGNEQFF. The CDR3 DNA reads TGTGCCAGCTCCCGGGACAGGGGCGGCAATGAGCAGTTCTTC. Variable domain in full (rest from reference TRBV18 and TRBJ2-1): NAGVMQNPRHLVRRRGQEARLRCSPMKGHSHVYWYRQLPEEGLKFMVYLQKENIIDESGMPKERFSAEFPKEGPSILRIQQVVRGDSAAYFCASSRDRGGNEQFFGPGTRLTVL.

This chain links TRBV6-5 with TRBJ1-5; D is perhaps TRBD1 (5 bases). The CDR3 extends over 15 amino acids. V gave up 0 bases and J gave up 7 bases, with 13 bases separating them. Germline CDR1 MNHEY, CDR2 SVGAGI. The CDR3 DNA is TGTGCCAGCAGTTACTCGGGGCAGGTGCAACAGCCCCAGCATTTT. It is translated as CASSYSGQVQQPQHF.

The chain carries TRBV7-6 and TRBJ2-3; 11 bases are a match to TRBD2. The J segment lost 3 bases and the V segment lost 1 base, leaving 0 bases of the junction unmatched. The germline gives CDR1 SGHVS, CDR2 FNYEAQ. CDR3 length equals 15 residues. DNA for the CDR3: TGTGCCAGCAGCTTAGGGACTAGCGGGACAGATACGCAGTATTTT. This codes for CASSLGTSGTDTQYF.

The genes are TRBV28 and TRBJ1-2, with 7 bases that match TRBD1. The V gene's germline CDR1 is MDHEN and CDR2 SYDVKM. The CDR3 runs to 13 residues. V dropped 6 bases and J dropped 4; count of bases not matched to a gene: 5. Here the CDR3 reads CASSRQGAYGYTF. CDR3 coding DNA: TGTGCCAGCAGCCGACAGGGAGCCTATGGCTACACCTTC.

This rearrangement joins TRBV3-1 (or the pseudogene TRBV3-2) to TRBJ2-3, with 7 bases matching TRBD2. Germline CDR1 reads LGHDT; CDR2 reads YNNKEL (reference sequence). V was clipped by 0 bases and J by 0 bases; unmatched bases: 9. The CDR3 consists of 18 residues. The CDR3 is CASSQDVGPSGSTDTQYF. The CDR3 DNA follows: TGTGCCAGCAGCCAAGATGTTGGGCCTAGCGGTAGCACAGATACGCAGTATTTT.

J is TRBJ1-2 and V is TRBV9, with D maybe TRBD1 (5 bases). CDR1 and CDR2 (germline): SGDLS, YYNGEE. The V gene lost 2 bases and the J gene lost 4 bases, with 12 bases spanning the gap. This CDR3 contains 14 residues. CDR3 nucleotides: TGTGCCAGCAGCGTGACCGGGACCCCCTATGGCTACACCTTC. It codes for CASSVTGTPYGYTF.